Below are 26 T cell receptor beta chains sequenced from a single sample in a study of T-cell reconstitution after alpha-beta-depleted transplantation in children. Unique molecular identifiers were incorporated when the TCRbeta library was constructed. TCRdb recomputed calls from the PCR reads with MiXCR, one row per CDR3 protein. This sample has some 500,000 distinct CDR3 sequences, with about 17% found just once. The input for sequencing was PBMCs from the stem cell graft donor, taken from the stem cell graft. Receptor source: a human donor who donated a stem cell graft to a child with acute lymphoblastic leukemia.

Here the CDR3 reads CASSYSRTGRGYTF. DNA of the CDR3: TGTGCCAGCAGTTACTCCCGGACAGGGCGAGGCTACACCTTC. The chain joins TRBV6-2 or TRBV6-3 to TRBJ1-2, with 8 bases fitting TRBD1. The V segment lost 0 bases and the J segment 8 bases; nucleotides outside the gene matches: 5. The CDR3 is 14 residues long. Looked up from germline, CDR1 is MNHEY and CDR2 is SVGEGT.

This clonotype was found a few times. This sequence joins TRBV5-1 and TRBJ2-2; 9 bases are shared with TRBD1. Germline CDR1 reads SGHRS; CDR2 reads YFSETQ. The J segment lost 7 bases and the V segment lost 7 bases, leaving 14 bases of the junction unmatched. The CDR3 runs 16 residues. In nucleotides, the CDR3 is TGCGCCAGCCCCCTCCGGGACAGGGATGTGGTCGGGGAGCTGTTTTTT. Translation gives CASPLRDRDVVGELFF.

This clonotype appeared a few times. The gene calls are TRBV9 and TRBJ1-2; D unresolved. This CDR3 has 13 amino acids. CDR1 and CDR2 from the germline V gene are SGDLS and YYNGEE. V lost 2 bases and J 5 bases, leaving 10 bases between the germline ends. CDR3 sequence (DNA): TGTGCCAGCAGCGTGAGTGGCTGGTATGGCTACACCTTC. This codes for CASSVSGWYGYTF.

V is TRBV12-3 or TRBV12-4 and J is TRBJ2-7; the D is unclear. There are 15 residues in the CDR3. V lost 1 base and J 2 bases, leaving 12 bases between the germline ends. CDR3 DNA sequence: TGTGCCAGCAGTTTAGGAAATGGTGGAGCCTACGAGCAGTACTTC. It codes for CASSLGNGGAYEQYF.

DNA for the CDR3: TGTGCCAGCAGCCTAGGGCCCCCGCGGTATAGCAATCAGCCCCAGCATTTT. This sequence encodes CASSLGPPRYSNQPQHF. The chain uses TRBV27 and TRBJ1-5; D unclear. CDR3 length equals 17 residues. With 6 bases removed from V and 0 bases from J, the gap between germline ends came to 18 bases. Germline values: CDR1 MNHEY, CDR2 SMNVEV (reference sequence).

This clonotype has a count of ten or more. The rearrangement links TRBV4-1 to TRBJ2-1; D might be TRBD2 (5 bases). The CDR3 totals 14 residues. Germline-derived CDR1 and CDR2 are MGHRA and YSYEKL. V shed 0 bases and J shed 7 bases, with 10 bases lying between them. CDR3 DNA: TGCGCCAGCAGCCAAGATGAACGGGGAAATGAGCAGTTCTTC. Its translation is CASSQDERGNEQFF.

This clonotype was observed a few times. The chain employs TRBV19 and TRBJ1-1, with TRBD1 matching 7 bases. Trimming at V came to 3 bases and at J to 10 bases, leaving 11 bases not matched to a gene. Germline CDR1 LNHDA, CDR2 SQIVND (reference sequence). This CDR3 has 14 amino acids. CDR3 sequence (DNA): TGTGCCAGTAGTATGGGGGACAGTACAAAAAGAGCTTTCTTT. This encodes CASSMGDSTKRAFF.

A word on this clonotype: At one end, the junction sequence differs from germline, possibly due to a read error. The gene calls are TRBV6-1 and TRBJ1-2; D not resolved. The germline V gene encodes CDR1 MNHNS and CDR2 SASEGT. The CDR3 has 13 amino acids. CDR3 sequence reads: CASSPLVMGRDPF. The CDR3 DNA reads TGTGCCAGCAGTCCTCTAGTGATGGGTCGAGATCCCTTC.

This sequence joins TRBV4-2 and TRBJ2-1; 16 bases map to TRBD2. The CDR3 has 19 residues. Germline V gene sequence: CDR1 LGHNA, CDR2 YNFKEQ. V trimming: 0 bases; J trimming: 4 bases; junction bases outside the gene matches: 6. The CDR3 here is CASSQDGTSGRVRYNEQFF. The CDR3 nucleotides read TGTGCCAGCAGCCAAGATGGGACTAGCGGGAGGGTGAGGTACAATGAGCAGTTCTTC.

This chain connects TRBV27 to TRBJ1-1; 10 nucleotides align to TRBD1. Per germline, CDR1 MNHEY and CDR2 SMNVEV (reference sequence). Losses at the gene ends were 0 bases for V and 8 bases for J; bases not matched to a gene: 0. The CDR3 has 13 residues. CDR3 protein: CASSLSTGGEAFF. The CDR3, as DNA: TGTGCCAGCAGTTTATCGACAGGGGGCGAAGCTTTCTTT.

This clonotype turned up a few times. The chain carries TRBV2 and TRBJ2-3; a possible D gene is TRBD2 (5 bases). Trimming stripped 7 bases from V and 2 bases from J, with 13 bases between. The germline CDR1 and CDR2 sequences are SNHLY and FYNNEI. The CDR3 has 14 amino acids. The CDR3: CASTMRANTDTQYF. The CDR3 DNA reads TGTGCCAGCACGATGCGGGCAAACACAGATACGCAGTATTTT.

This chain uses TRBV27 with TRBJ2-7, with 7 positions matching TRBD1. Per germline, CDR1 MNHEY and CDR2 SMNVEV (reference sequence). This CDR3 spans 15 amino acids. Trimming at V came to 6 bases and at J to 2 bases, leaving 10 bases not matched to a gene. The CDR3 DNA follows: TGTGCCAGCAGCTTCGACAGGGTCACCCCCTACGAGCAGTACTTC. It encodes CASSFDRVTPYEQYF.

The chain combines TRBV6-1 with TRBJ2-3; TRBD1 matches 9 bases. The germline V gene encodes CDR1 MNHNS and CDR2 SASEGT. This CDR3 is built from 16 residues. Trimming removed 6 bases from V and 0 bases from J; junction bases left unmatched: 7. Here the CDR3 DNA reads TGTGCCAGCAGAGCGCGACAGGGGGAAAGCACAGATACGCAGTATTTT. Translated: CASRARQGESTDTQYF.

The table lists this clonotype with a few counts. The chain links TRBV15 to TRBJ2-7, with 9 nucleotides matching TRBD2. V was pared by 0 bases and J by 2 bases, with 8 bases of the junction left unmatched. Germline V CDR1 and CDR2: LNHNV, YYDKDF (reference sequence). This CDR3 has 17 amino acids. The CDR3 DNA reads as TGTGCCACCAGCAGAGAGGGATGGGGACTAGCAACCTACGAGCAGTACTTC. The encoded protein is CATSREGWGLATYEQYF.

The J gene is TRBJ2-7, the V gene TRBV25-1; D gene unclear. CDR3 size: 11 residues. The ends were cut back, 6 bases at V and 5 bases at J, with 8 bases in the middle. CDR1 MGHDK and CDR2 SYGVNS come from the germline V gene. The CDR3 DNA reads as TGTGCCAGCAGCGCTTTGAACGAGCAGTACTTC. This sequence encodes CASSALNEQYF.

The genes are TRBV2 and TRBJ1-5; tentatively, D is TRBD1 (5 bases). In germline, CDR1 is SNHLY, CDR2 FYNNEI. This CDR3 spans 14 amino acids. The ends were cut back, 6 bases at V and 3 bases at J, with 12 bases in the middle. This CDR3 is CASRRGVSNQPQHF. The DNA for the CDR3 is TGTGCCAGCAGGAGGGGCGTTTCCAATCAGCCCCAGCATTTT. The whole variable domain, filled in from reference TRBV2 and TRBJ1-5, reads EPEVTQTPSHQVTQMGQEVILRCVPISNHLYFYWYRQILGQKVEFLVSFYNNEISEKSEIFDDQFSVERPDGSNFTLKIRSTKLEDSAMYFCASRRGVSNQPQHFGDGTRLSIL.

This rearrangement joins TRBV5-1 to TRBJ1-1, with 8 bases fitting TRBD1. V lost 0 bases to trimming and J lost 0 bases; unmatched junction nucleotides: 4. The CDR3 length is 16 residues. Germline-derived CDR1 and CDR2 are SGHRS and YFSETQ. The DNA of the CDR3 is TGCGCCAGCAGCTTGGGGACAGGGACAATGAACACTGAAGCTTTCTTT. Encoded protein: CASSLGTGTMNTEAFF.

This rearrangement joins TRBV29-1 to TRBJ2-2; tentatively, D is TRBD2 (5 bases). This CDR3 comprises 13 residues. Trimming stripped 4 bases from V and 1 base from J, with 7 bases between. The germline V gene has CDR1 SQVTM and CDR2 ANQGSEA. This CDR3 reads CSVARENTGELFF. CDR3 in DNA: TGCAGCGTTGCTCGGGAGAACACCGGGGAGCTGTTTTTT.

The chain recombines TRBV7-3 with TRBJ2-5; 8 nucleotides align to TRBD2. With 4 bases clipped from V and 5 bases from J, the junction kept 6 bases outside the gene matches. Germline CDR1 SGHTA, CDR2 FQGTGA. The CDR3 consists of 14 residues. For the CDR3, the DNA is TGTGCCAGCAGCTCCAGCGGGAGTGGGGAGACCCAGTACTTC. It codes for CASSSSGSGETQYF.

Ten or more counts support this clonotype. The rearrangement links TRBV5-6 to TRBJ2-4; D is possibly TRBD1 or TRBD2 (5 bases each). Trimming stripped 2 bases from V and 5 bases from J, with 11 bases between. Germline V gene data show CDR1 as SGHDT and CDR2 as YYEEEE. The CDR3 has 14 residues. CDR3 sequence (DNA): TGTGCCAGCAGCTTCGGGACCTTAGAAAACATTCAGTACTTC. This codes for CASSFGTLENIQYF. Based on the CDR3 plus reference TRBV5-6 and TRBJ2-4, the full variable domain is DAGVTQSPTHLIKTRGQQVTLRCSPKSGHDTVSWYQQALGQGPQFIFQYYEEEERQRGNFPDRFSGHQFPNYSSELNVNALLLGDSALYLCASSFGTLENIQYFGAGTRLSVL.

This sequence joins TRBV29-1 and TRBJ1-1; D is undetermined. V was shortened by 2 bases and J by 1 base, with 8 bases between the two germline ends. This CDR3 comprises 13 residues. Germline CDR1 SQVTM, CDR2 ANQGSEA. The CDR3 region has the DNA TGCAGCGTTGAACCAGAGGCGAACACTGAAGCTTTCTTT. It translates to CSVEPEANTEAFF.

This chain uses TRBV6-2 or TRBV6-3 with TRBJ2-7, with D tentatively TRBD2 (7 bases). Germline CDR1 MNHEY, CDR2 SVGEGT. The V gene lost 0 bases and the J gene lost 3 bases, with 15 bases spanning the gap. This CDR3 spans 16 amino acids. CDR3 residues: CASSYSYPGEGYEQYF. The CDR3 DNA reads TGTGCCAGCAGTTACTCGTACCCAGGGGAGGGCTACGAGCAGTACTTC.

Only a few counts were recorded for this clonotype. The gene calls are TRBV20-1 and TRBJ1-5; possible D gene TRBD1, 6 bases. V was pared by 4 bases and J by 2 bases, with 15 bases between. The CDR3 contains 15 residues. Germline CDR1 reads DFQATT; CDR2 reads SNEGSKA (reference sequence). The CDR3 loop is CSAKGGAAGNQPQHF. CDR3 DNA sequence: TGCAGTGCTAAGGGGGGCGCGGCCGGCAATCAGCCCCAGCATTTT.

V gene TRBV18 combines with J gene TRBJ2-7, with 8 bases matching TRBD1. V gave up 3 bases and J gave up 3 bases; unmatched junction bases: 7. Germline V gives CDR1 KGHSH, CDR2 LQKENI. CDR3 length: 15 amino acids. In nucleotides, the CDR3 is TGTGCCAGCTCACCTTTGGACAGGGTAGGCTACGAGCAGTACTTC. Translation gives CASSPLDRVGYEQYF.

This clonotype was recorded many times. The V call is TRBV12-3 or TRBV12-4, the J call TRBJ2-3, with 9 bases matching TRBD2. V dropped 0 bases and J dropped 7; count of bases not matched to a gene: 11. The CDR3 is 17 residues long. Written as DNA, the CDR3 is TGTGCCAGCAGTTTAGCGCGGAGCAGGACTAGCGTAAATACGCAGTATTTT. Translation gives CASSLARSRTSVNTQYF.

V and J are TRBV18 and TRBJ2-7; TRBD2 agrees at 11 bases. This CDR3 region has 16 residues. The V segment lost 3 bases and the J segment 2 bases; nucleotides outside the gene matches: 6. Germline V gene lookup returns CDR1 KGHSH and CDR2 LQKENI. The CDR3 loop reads CASSPPGTSGTYEQYF. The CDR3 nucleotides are TGTGCCAGCTCACCGCCCGGGACTAGCGGAACCTACGAGCAGTACTTC.